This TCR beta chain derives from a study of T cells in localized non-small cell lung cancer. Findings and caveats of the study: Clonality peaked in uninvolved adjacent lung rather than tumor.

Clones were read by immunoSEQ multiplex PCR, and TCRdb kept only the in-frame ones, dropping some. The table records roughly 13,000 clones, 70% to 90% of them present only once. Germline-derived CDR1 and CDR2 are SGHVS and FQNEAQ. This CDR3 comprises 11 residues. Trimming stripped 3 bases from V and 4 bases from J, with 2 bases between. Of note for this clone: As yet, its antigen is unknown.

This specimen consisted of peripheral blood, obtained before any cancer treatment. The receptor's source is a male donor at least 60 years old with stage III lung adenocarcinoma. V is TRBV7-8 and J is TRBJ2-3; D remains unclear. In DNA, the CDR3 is TGTGCCAGCAGCTTCGCAGATACGCAGTATTTT. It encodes CASSFADTQYF.